These 21 T cell receptor beta chains share one sample of origin, sequenced in a study of shared clonotypes between healthy human individuals. Repertoires were generated with immunoSEQ multiplex PCR, while TCRdb's copy carries only in-frame clones and drops some. The sample lists just over 2,000,000 clones, over 85% occurring once. Sequenced sample: naive CD4+ T cells sorted from blood. Subset noted: CD45RA+ positively selected. These receptors were collected from a man between 18 and 35 years old in good health.

As to this clone: Since a much larger clone is just one base distant, this may be a read error. The V gene is TRBV19, the J gene TRBJ1-6; D not resolved. The CDR3 runs to 14 residues. Germline lookup yields CDR1 LNHDA and CDR2 SQIVND (reference sequence). V was clipped by 3 bases and J by 7 bases, with 10 bases between them. This CDR3 is CASSIREANSPLHF. CDR3 nucleotides: TGTGCCAGTAGTATCCGCGAGGCGAATTCACCCCTCCACTTT.

The chain combines TRBV25-1 with TRBJ1-1; D might be TRBD1 (5 bases). In germline, CDR1 is MGHDK, CDR2 SYGVNS. V was cut by 6 bases and J by 4 bases, with 12 bases left in between. There are 13 residues in the CDR3. The DNA for the CDR3 is TGTGCCAGCAGGGGGGTTGGGGGCACTGAAGCTTTCTTT. It is translated as CASRGVGGTEAFF.

This clone appeared a single time. This chain uses TRBV18 with TRBJ1-4, with a tentative D call TRBD1 (5 bases). Trimming removed 3 bases at V and 8 bases at J, with 13 bases between. This CDR3 is 14 amino acids long. The V gene's germline CDR1 is KGHSH and CDR2 LQKENI. This chain's CDR3 is CASSPQGFGEKLFF. The CDR3 DNA follows: TGTGCCAGCTCACCGCAGGGTTTTGGGGAAAAACTGTTTTTT.

The genes are TRBV6-6 and TRBJ1-4; D may be TRBD1 (5 bases). Per the germline V gene, CDR1 is MNHNY and CDR2 is SVGAGI (reference sequence). The CDR3 is 14 amino acids. The V and J ends lost 10 bases and 3 bases respectively, with 15 bases between them. CDR3 nucleotides: TGTGCCACAGTGAATGGGGGTGCTAATGAAAAACTGTTTTTT. Its protein is CATVNGGANEKLFF.

The genes are TRBV18 and TRBJ1-5; 7 bases match TRBD1. The CDR3 totals 14 residues. V lost 6 bases and J lost 1; bases outside the gene matches: 3. Germline values: CDR1 KGHSH, CDR2 LQKENI. CDR3: CASSRDSSNQPQHF. The CDR3 DNA reads as TGTGCCAGCTCCCGGGACAGCAGCAATCAGCCCCAGCATTTT.

In its sample, this clone was seen once. J is TRBJ1-2 and V is TRBV11-2; D gene unclear. This CDR3 contains 14 residues. Germline CDR1 is SGHAT and CDR2 is FQNNGV. Trimming cost V 1 base and J 1 base, with 7 bases left between them. The CDR3 region has the DNA TGTGCCAGCAGCTTAGGAACGGTTAACTATGGCTACACCTTC. This translates into CASSLGTVNYGYTF.

The V gene is TRBV28, the J gene TRBJ2-1; weak D call: TRBD1 (6 bases). V was clipped by 3 bases and J by 2 bases, with 23 bases between them. This CDR3 has 19 amino acids. CDR1 and CDR2 (germline): MDHEN, SYDVKM. CDR3 sequence (DNA): TGTGCCAGCAGTTTTCCCTTTTCCGTGACAGGACGTCCCTACAATGAGCAGTTCTTC. Its protein is CASSFPFSVTGRPYNEQFF. The full variable domain, its missing parts supplied by reference TRBV28 and TRBJ2-1, is DVKVTQSSRYLVKRTGEKVFLECVQDMDHENMFWYRQDPGLGLRLIYFSYDVKMKEKGDIPEGYSVSREKKERFSLILESASTNQTSMYLCASSFPFSVTGRPYNEQFFGPGTRLTVL.

The chain combines TRBV5-4 with TRBJ1-4, with 8 bases matching TRBD1. V trimming: 5 bases; J trimming: 8 bases; junction bases outside the gene matches: 8. The CDR3 is 14 amino acids. From germline, CDR1 is SGHNT and CDR2 YYREEE (reference sequence). The CDR3 protein is CASSVQGGGEKLFF. CDR3 DNA: TGTGCCAGCAGTGTACAGGGGGGAGGAGAAAAACTGTTTTTT.

Concerning this clone: The same CDR3 also results from other DNA sequences found in this sample. The chain links TRBV7-6 to TRBJ2-5; 13 bases agree with TRBD2. This CDR3 comprises 15 residues. Germline CDR1 reads SGHVS; CDR2 reads FNYEAQ. The trim removed 1 base at V and 4 bases at J, leaving 0 bases unmatched. The CDR3 sequence: CASSLGLAGGETQYF. DNA of the CDR3: TGTGCCAGCAGCTTAGGACTAGCGGGGGGAGAGACCCAGTACTTC.

The V call is TRBV4-2, the J call TRBJ2-7, with 7 bases identical to TRBD2. The germline V gene has CDR1 LGHNA and CDR2 YNFKEQ. The J segment lost 6 bases and the V segment lost 1 base, leaving 9 bases of the junction unmatched. This CDR3 contains 15 residues. Here the CDR3 DNA reads TGTGCCAGCAGCCAAGGAGGGGCTAGCGGACTCGAGCAGTACTTC. This codes for CASSQGGASGLEQYF.

Points on this clone: This specimen includes other DNA sequences encoding the same CDR3. The chain links TRBV5-1 to TRBJ2-7; D not certain. Trimming shortened V by 0 bases and J by 1 base, and 8 bases separated the two germline ends. The CDR3 contains 14 residues. CDR1 is SGHRS and CDR2 is YFSETQ in the germline V gene. The CDR3 here is CASSLGQSSYEQYF. In nucleotides, the CDR3 is TGCGCCAGCAGCTTGGGGCAGAGTTCCTACGAGCAGTACTTC.

This clone appeared a single time. The J gene is TRBJ2-5, the V gene TRBV10-3; D perhaps matches TRBD2 (6 bases). Trimming took off 0 bases at V and 4 bases at J, with 12 bases between the two ends. Germline CDR1 and CDR2: ENHRY and SYGVKD. The CDR3 runs to 15 residues. CDR3 protein: CAISESGGRGETQYF. The CDR3, as DNA: TGTGCCATCAGTGAGTCGGGGGGAAGAGGAGAGACCCAGTACTTC.

This clone occurred once. This sequence joins TRBV5-1 and TRBJ2-7; 8 nucleotides align to TRBD1. The CDR3 loop spans 14 amino acids. Germline-derived CDR1 and CDR2 are SGHRS and YFSETQ. With 3 bases clipped from V and 5 bases from J, the junction kept 7 bases outside the gene matches. The CDR3 DNA reads as TGCGCCAGCAGCTACGGACAGGGTGTCGACGAGCAGTACTTC. Translating it yields CASSYGQGVDEQYF.

The chain carries TRBV13 and TRBJ2-3; D is uncertain. The V gene lost 4 bases and the J gene lost 2 bases, with 7 bases spanning the gap. This CDR3 is 13 amino acids long. CDR1 is PRHDT, CDR2 FYEKMQ, per germline (reference sequence). CDR3 residues: CASSSPHTDTQYF. CDR3 nucleotides: TGTGCCAGCAGCTCTCCCCACACAGATACGCAGTATTTT.

The chain is built from TRBV6-5 and TRBJ1-1; D is uncertain. The CDR3 runs to 14 residues. Germline V gene sequence: CDR1 MNHEY, CDR2 SVGAGI. V lost 6 bases to trimming and J lost 0 bases, with 11 bases between them. The CDR3 sequence: CASRRTEVNTEAFF. The CDR3 DNA reads as TGTGCCAGCAGGAGAACAGAGGTGAACACTGAAGCTTTCTTT.

The chain uses TRBV15 and TRBJ1-2; no firm D call. Between the trimmed V and J ends, which lost 0 bases and 12 bases, there was a span of 17 bases. The CDR3 runs to 14 residues. Germline V CDR1 and CDR2: LNHNV, YYDKDF (reference sequence). The CDR3 sequence: CATSRDSATSKNTF. Here the CDR3 DNA reads TGTGCCACCAGCAGAGATAGTGCGACCTCGAAGAACACCTTC.

The rearrangement joins TRBV5-1 to TRBJ1-2, with TRBD1 identical over 10 bases. With 4 bases clipped from V and 1 base from J, the junction kept 4 bases outside the gene matches. Germline V gives CDR1 SGHRS, CDR2 YFSETQ. The length of the CDR3 is 15 residues. CDR3 DNA sequence: TGCGCCAGCAGCGGGACAGGGGCTCTTAACTATGGCTACACCTTC. This codes for CASSGTGALNYGYTF.

The V gene is TRBV27, the J gene TRBJ2-3; D perhaps matches TRBD2 (6 bases). Trimming removed 6 bases at V and 5 bases at J, with 21 bases between. This CDR3 contains 16 residues. Per germline, CDR1 MNHEY and CDR2 SMNVEV (reference sequence). This CDR3 reads CASRAELADEGDTQYF. CDR3 sequence (DNA): TGTGCCAGCAGGGCGGAACTAGCAGACGAGGGAGATACGCAGTATTTT.

The V gene is TRBV5-6, the J gene TRBJ1-6, with D tentatively TRBD1 (6 bases). V was trimmed by 3 bases and J by 9 bases, leaving 22 bases between them. The V gene's germline CDR1 is SGHDT and CDR2 YYEEEE. The CDR3 covers 17 residues. CDR3 sequence (DNA): TGTGCCAGCAGCTCAGTACAGGGCCCAAAGCTACCTTCACCCCTCCACTTT. Translation: CASSSVQGPKLPSPLHF.

The rearrangement joins TRBV6-1 to TRBJ2-3; TRBD2 might be the D (6 bases). Trimming pared 0 bases from V and 2 bases from J, leaving 12 bases between. The germline V gene has CDR1 MNHNS and CDR2 SASEGT. The CDR3 sequence is 16 residues long. The CDR3 reads CASSEAGGFVTDTQYF. The CDR3 DNA sequence: TGTGCCAGCAGTGAAGCGGGAGGCTTTGTCACAGATACGCAGTATTTT.

The chain links TRBV30 to TRBJ2-7; D is unresolved. Per germline, CDR1 GTSNPN and CDR2 SVGIG (reference sequence). There are 14 residues in the CDR3. V dropped 0 bases and J dropped 2 bases, with 11 bases sitting between them. CDR3 DNA: TGTGCCTGGAGTGTACCGAGGTTAACCTACGAGCAGTACTTC. This sequence encodes CAWSVPRLTYEQYF.